Presented here are 31 T cell receptor beta chains from one specimen sequenced in a study of T cells in Graves' hyperthyroidism and ophthalmopathy. RNA transcripts gave rise to amplified TCR beta CDR3 regions. The HTBI primer set drove a first-round RT-PCR of the TCR CDR3. A single record per CDR3 protein comes from TCRdb applying MiXCR to the multiplex PCR reads. The repertoire holds more than 150,000 distinct CDR3 sequences, with 15% to 20% as singletons. The sequenced sample consisted of blood. The receptors shown here come from a woman aged 45 to 65 with Graves' hyperthyroidism.

This clonotype appeared many times. CDR3 DNA sequence: TGTGCCAGCAGTTACGGGGCAGGGTCAGAGACCCAGTACTTC. Amino acids: CASSYGAGSETQYF. V usage is TRBV6-2 or TRBV6-3 and J usage is TRBJ2-5; the D gene is possibly TRBD1 (5 bases). CDR3 length: 14 amino acids. Germline V gives CDR1 MNHEY, CDR2 SVGEGT. Trimming cost V 2 bases and J 4 bases, with 11 bases left between them.

This rearrangement joins TRBV20-1 to TRBJ1-5, with TRBD1 matching over 8 bases. Per the germline V gene, CDR1 is DFQATT and CDR2 is SNEGSKA (reference sequence). This CDR3 region has 14 residues. V was pared by 5 bases and J by 2 bases, with 5 bases of the junction left unmatched. The CDR3 region is CSAPDREGNQPQHF. The DNA of the CDR3 is TGCAGTGCTCCGGACAGGGAAGGCAATCAGCCCCAGCATTTT.

This clonotype was seen many times. The gene calls are TRBV6-5 and TRBJ2-1; 10 nucleotides line up with TRBD2. CDR1 and CDR2 from the germline V gene are MNHEY and SVGAGI. The CDR3 consists of 16 residues. With V trimmed by 4 bases and J by 2 bases, 5 bases remained unmatched. CDR3 sequence: CASSSASGGAYNEQFF. CDR3 DNA: TGTGCCAGCAGTTCCGCGAGCGGGGGGGCCTACAATGAGCAGTTCTTC.

At least ten counts were recorded for this clonotype. The chain has TRBV7-4 and TRBJ1-1; 7 bases fit TRBD1. This CDR3 has 15 amino acids. Per the germline V gene, CDR1 is SGHVT and CDR2 is SQSDAQ. V was pared by 5 bases and J by 0 bases, with 6 bases of the junction left unmatched. The CDR3 nucleotides read TGTGCCAGCAGCGCGACAGGGCGAGTGAACACTGAAGCTTTCTTT. This encodes CASSATGRVNTEAFF.

This clonotype was seen only a few times. This chain connects TRBV5-4 to TRBJ2-1; D may be TRBD1 (6 bases). The V end was cut by 2 bases, the J end by 12 bases, with 15 bases between. CDR1 and CDR2 (germline): SGHNT, YYREEE (reference sequence). The CDR3 has 13 residues. The CDR3 loop is CASSLSEQGPQFF. Here the CDR3 DNA reads TGTGCCAGCAGCTTAAGTGAACAGGGTCCGCAGTTCTTC.

V usage is TRBV6-6 and J usage is TRBJ1-2; 11 bases align to TRBD1. Germline V lookup: CDR1 MNHNY, CDR2 SVGAGI (reference sequence). The CDR3 consists of 20 residues. V lost 6 bases and J lost 1; bases outside the gene matches: 19. The CDR3 region has the DNA TGTGCCAGCAGGGGGGACAGGGGGTGGCAATCCCTCTACTTTAACTATGGCTACACCTTC. This gives the protein CASRGDRGWQSLYFNYGYTF.

The CDR3 is CASSPPADSTQYF. The CDR3 region has the DNA TGCGCCAGCAGCCCCCCGGCGGATTCTACGCAGTATTTT. The rearrangement joins TRBV5-1 to TRBJ2-3, with unresolved D. This CDR3 comprises 13 residues. Trimming took 4 bases from V and 8 from J, leaving 14 bases between them. Per germline, CDR1 SGHRS and CDR2 YFSETQ.

The sample holds many counts of this clonotype. The chain recombines TRBV7-2 with TRBJ2-7; unclear D gene. Germline V gene data show CDR1 as SGHTA and CDR2 as FQGNSA. The CDR3 contains 13 residues. V lost 1 base, J lost 6 bases, and 10 bases lay in between. CDR3 amino acids: CASSLGVLPEQYF. The CDR3 DNA reads as TGTGCCAGCAGCTTAGGGGTCCTCCCCGAGCAGTACTTC.

The table lists this clonotype with many counts. The rearrangement joins TRBV7-2 to TRBJ2-5; 8 bases match TRBD1. Germline CDR1 is SGHTA and CDR2 is FQGNSA. Trimming at V came to 4 bases and at J to 5 bases, leaving 3 bases not matched to a gene. The CDR3 extends over 13 amino acids. The CDR3 DNA is TGTGCCAGCAGCTGGAACAGGGGGGAGACCCAGTACTTC. It translates to CASSWNRGETQYF. The whole variable domain, filled in from reference TRBV7-2 and TRBJ2-5, reads GAGVSQSPSNKVTEKGKDVELRCDPISGHTALYWYRQSLGQGLEFLIYFQGNSAPDKSGLPSDRFSAERTGGSVSTLTIQRTQQEDSAVYLCASSWNRGETQYFGPGTRLLVL.

The sample holds many counts of this clonotype. The chain carries TRBV3-1 and TRBJ2-7; D possibly corresponds to TRBD1 (6 bases). The CDR3 length is 18 residues. The germline V gene has CDR1 LGHDT and CDR2 YNNKEL (reference sequence). V was shortened by 1 base and J by 6 bases, with 25 bases between the two germline ends. The CDR3 DNA follows: TGTGCCAGCAGCCAAGGCGCGCCAGGGGACCCAGCGATAGGCGAGCAGTACTTC. Its translation is CASSQGAPGDPAIGEQYF.

There are many counts of this clonotype. The CDR3 bases are TGTGCCACCAGCAGAGAACCCGCAGGGGCGACTGAAGCTTTCTTT. Amino acid sequence: CATSREPAGATEAFF. This chain links TRBV15 with TRBJ1-1, with D maybe TRBD1 (6 bases). The CDR3 loop spans 15 amino acids. V lost 0 bases and J lost 5, with 13 bases in between. Germline V lookup: CDR1 LNHNV, CDR2 YYDKDF (reference sequence).

The V and J genes are TRBV5-4 and TRBJ1-6; no clear D. Trimming stripped 4 bases from V and 3 bases from J, with 17 bases between. Germline V CDR1 and CDR2: SGHNT, YYREEE (reference sequence). The CDR3 covers 17 residues. CDR3 loop: CASSVQRSRYYNSPLHF. The CDR3 coding sequence is TGTGCCAGCAGCGTACAGCGCTCCCGCTACTATAATTCACCCCTCCACTTT. The whole variable domain, filled in from reference TRBV5-4 and TRBJ1-6, reads ETGVTQSPTHLIKTRGQQVTLRCSSQSGHNTVSWYQQALGQGPQFIFQYYREEENGRGNFPPRFSGLQFPNYSSELNVNALELDDSALYLCASSVQRSRYYNSPLHFGNGTRLTVT.

This clonotype was found a few times. This rearrangement joins TRBV19 to TRBJ2-1, with TRBD2 matching 10 bases. The CDR3 has 17 residues. V was clipped by 5 bases and J by 8 bases; unmatched bases: 15. Germline CDR1 is LNHDA and CDR2 is SQIVND (reference sequence). CDR3 sequence: CASSLTGAGGPLYEQFF. In DNA form, the CDR3 reads TGTGCCAGTAGTCTAACCGGAGCGGGGGGGCCACTCTATGAGCAGTTCTTC.

Remarks on this clonotype: A much larger clone differs by one base, so this may be a read error. The chain joins TRBV20-1 to TRBJ1-5, with D uncertain. Trimming cost V 0 bases and J 5 bases, with 14 bases left between them. CDR1 is DFQATT, CDR2 SNEGSKA, per germline (reference sequence). The CDR3 extends over 15 amino acids. Here the CDR3 reads CSARDIGRPYQPQHF. The DNA of the CDR3 is TGCAGTGCTAGAGATATCGGACGGCCCTATCAGCCCCAGCATTTT.

This clonotype was seen many times. The rearrangement links TRBV11-1 to TRBJ2-2; D may correspond to TRBD1 or TRBD2 (5 bases each). Between the trimmed V and J ends, which lost 4 bases and 5 bases, there was a span of 14 bases. In germline, CDR1 is SGHAT, CDR2 FQDESV (reference sequence). This CDR3 is 15 amino acids long. Written as DNA, the CDR3 is TGTGCCAGCAGCTCCTCGAGGGGCGGTACCGGGGAGCTGTTTTTT. Translating gives CASSSSRGGTGELFF. Combining the CDR3 with reference TRBV11-1 and TRBJ2-2 gives the whole variable domain EAEVAQSPRYKITEKSQAVAFWCDPISGHATLYWYRQILGQGPELLVQFQDESVVDDSQLPKDRFSAERLKGVDSTLKIQPAELGDSAMYLCASSSSRGGTGELFFGEGSRLTVL.

This clonotype was counted ten times or more. V usage is TRBV28 and J usage is TRBJ1-5; the D is unclear. CDR1 and CDR2 (germline): MDHEN, SYDVKM. This CDR3 is 15 amino acids long. The germline V and J ends were trimmed by 2 bases and 0 bases, with 8 bases remaining between them. CDR3 in DNA: TGTGCCAGCAGTTTACGGGTTAATAGCAATCAGCCCCAGCATTTT. Protein sequence: CASSLRVNSNQPQHF.

This chain joins TRBV9 and TRBJ1-2; D is perhaps TRBD1 (6 bases). Germline-derived CDR1 and CDR2 are SGDLS and YYNGEE. The CDR3 has 14 amino acids. The germline V and J ends were trimmed by 0 bases and 8 bases, with 14 bases remaining between them. The CDR3 region is CASSVESRGYGYTF. For the CDR3, the DNA is TGTGCCAGCAGCGTAGAGAGCAGGGGATACGGCTACACCTTC.

This clonotype was picked up a small number of times. A much larger clone sits a single nucleotide away, making a read error possible. The V and J genes are TRBV19 and TRBJ1-2, with D unclear. This CDR3 region has 13 residues. CDR1 and CDR2 (germline): LNHDA, SQIVND (reference sequence). As DNA, the CDR3 is TGTGCCAGTAGTATGGCGGGGTGGAATGGCAACACCTTC. This gives the protein CASSMAGWNGNTF.

This clonotype appeared many times. This rearrangement joins TRBV9 to TRBJ1-3; D remains unclear. Germline loops: CDR1 SGDLS, CDR2 YYNGEE. Trimming removed 3 bases at V and 3 bases at J, with 10 bases between. The CDR3 is 14 amino acids. CDR3 residues: CASSGDRVGNTIYF. CDR3 in DNA: TGTGCCAGCAGCGGGGATCGGGTTGGAAACACCATATATTTT.

This rearrangement joins TRBV18 to TRBJ1-1; D unresolved. In germline, CDR1 is KGHSH, CDR2 LQKENI. V lost 6 bases and J lost 0, with 14 bases in between. The CDR3 runs 15 residues. The CDR3 nucleotides are TGTGCCAGCTCCCCCCGGCGAGCCATGAACACTGAAGCTTTCTTT. Translating it yields CASSPRRAMNTEAFF. Full variable domain (remainder filled in from reference TRBV18 and TRBJ1-1): NAGVMQNPRHLVRRRGQEARLRCSPMKGHSHVYWYRQLPEEGLKFMVYLQKENIIDESGMPKERFSAEFPKEGPSILRIQQVVRGDSAAYFCASSPRRAMNTEAFFGQGTRLTVV.

This clonotype was picked up a small number of times. This clone may be a read error of a much larger clone one base away. This sequence joins TRBV12-3 or TRBV12-4 and TRBJ1-3; D not resolved. The CDR3 contains 16 residues. The CDR3 loop reads CASSLMAAGSGNTTYF. The CDR3 region has the DNA TGTGCCAGCAGTTTAATGGCAGCCGGCTCTGGAAACACCACATATTTT.

In its sample, this clonotype was seen many times. V is TRBV5-8 and J is TRBJ2-7; TRBD2 aligns across 7 bases. Trimming at V came to 4 bases and at J to 5 bases, leaving 15 bases not matched to a gene. Germline V CDR1 and CDR2: SGHTS, YDEGEE. The CDR3 contains 16 residues. The CDR3 sequence: CASSKGLGVAGDEQYF. The CDR3 nucleotides are TGTGCCAGCAGCAAGGGTCTAGGGGTAGCGGGCGACGAGCAGTACTTC. The entire variable domain, with the rest obtained from reference TRBV5-8 and TRBJ2-7, is as follows: EAGVTQSPTHLIKTRGQQATLRCSPISGHTSVYWYQQALGLGLQFLLWYDEGEERNRGNFPPRFSGRQFPNYSSELNVNALELEDSALYLCASSKGLGVAGDEQYFGPGTRLTVT.

This clonotype was found many times. This chain joins TRBV20-1 and TRBJ1-2; D call uncertain. Germline V gene sequence: CDR1 DFQATT, CDR2 SNEGSKA (reference sequence). V was cut by 5 bases and J by 8 bases, with 12 bases left in between. This CDR3 has 11 amino acids. CDR3 in DNA: TGCAGTGCTGATGGGGTGCGAGGCTACACCTTC. Protein: CSADGVRGYTF.

There are many counts of this clonotype. The rearrangement joins TRBV5-5 to TRBJ2-7; D uncertain. The V gene lost 0 bases and the J gene lost 1 base, with 8 bases spanning the gap. In germline, CDR1 is SGHKS, CDR2 YYEKEE (reference sequence). The CDR3 has 14 amino acids. The CDR3 reads CASSLASRSYEQYF. The CDR3 coding sequence is TGTGCCAGCAGCTTGGCCTCCAGATCCTACGAGCAGTACTTC.

The table lists this clonotype with many counts. The chain has TRBV7-9 and TRBJ1-5; D is possibly TRBD1 (5 bases). The germline V gene has CDR1 SEHNR and CDR2 FQNEAQ (reference sequence). The CDR3 is made up of 12 amino acids. With 5 bases removed from V and 6 bases from J, the gap between germline ends came to 8 bases. The CDR3 reads CASSLGGQPQHF. DNA for the CDR3: TGTGCCAGCAGCCTTGGGGGTCAGCCCCAGCATTTT.

The chain links TRBV28 to TRBJ2-2; either TRBD1 or TRBD2 may fit D (5 bases each). V was cut by 3 bases and J by 6 bases, with 8 bases left in between. The CDR3 runs to 13 residues. Per germline, CDR1 MDHEN and CDR2 SYDVKM. The CDR3 DNA sequence: TGTGCCAGCAGTTTGGGGGTTCCCGGGGAGCTGTTTTTT. Amino acids: CASSLGVPGELFF.

The sample holds many counts of this clonotype. The chain uses TRBV7-3 and TRBJ2-3; D call uncertain. Trimming left V 4 bases short and J 2 bases short, with 7 bases between. Germline loops: CDR1 SGHTA, CDR2 FQGTGA. The CDR3 length is 13 residues. The CDR3 bases are TGTGCCAGCAGCTCAACATCCACAGATACGCAGTATTTT. Translated, it gives CASSSTSTDTQYF.

This clonotype was seen repeatedly, ten times or more. This chain uses TRBV7-9 with TRBJ2-5, with TRBD2 matching over 9 bases. With V trimmed by 5 bases and J by 5 bases, 12 bases remained unmatched. The germline V gene has CDR1 SEHNR and CDR2 FQNEAQ (reference sequence). The CDR3 runs to 16 residues. CDR3 amino acids: CASSLQRGARSETQYF. DNA of the CDR3: TGTGCCAGCAGCCTACAGCGGGGGGCCCGTTCGGAGACCCAGTACTTC. Full variable domain (remainder filled in from reference TRBV7-9 and TRBJ2-5): DTGVSQNPRHKITKRGQNVTFRCDPISEHNRLYWYRQTLGQGPEFLTYFQNEAQLEKSRLLSDRFSAERPKGSFSTLEIQRTEQGDSAMYLCASSLQRGARSETQYFGPGTRLLVL.

This sequence joins TRBV2 and TRBJ2-5; 11 bases agree with TRBD1. Germline lookup yields CDR1 SNHLY and CDR2 FYNNEI. Trimming cost V 6 bases and J 1 base; bases outside gene matches: 4. The CDR3 extends over 15 amino acids. The CDR3 DNA follows: TGTGCCAGCAGGGGAGGGACAGGGGGCCAAGAGACCCAGTACTTC. Translated: CASRGGTGGQETQYF.

The chain uses TRBV24-1 and TRBJ2-5; a possible D gene is TRBD2 (5 bases). Trimming pared 4 bases from V and 6 bases from J, leaving 14 bases between. Germline CDR1 reads KGHDR; CDR2 reads SFDVKD. This CDR3 is 14 amino acids long. DNA of the CDR3: TGTGCCACCAGTGACCCTCGAGGGCGGCAGACCCAGTACTTC. It is translated as CATSDPRGRQTQYF.

This clonotype was counted at least ten times. This chain links TRBV6-1 with TRBJ2-7; the D is unclear. Germline CDR1 is MNHNS and CDR2 is SASEGT. The CDR3 spans 14 residues. Between the trimmed V and J ends, which lost 3 bases and 0 bases, there was a span of 9 bases. The DNA for the CDR3 is TGTGCCAGCAGTGAGAGGTATACCTCCTACGAGCAGTACTTC. Protein product: CASSERYTSYEQYF.